This passage covers 26 T cell receptor beta chains from one sample sequenced in a study of T-cell memory formation after mild COVID-19 (dated by TCRdb to the early 2020s). The library was prepared using 5' RACE. The data were produced on an Illumina NovaSeq 6000. TCRdb's own reprocessing of the public reads used fastp at Q25 and MiXCR and kept productive beta chains. Entries are consolidated by CDR3 protein sequence, retaining the most common genes and DNA. This sample comprises just under 150,000 distinct CDR3 sequences, over 6% of them detected only once. The top ten constitute approximately 2.2% of the sample. The sample comprised PBMCs or a T cell subset sorted from them (not recorded which). The receptor source for this set is an adult woman who had mild COVID-19 (a few samples of this study predate the infection). The sample titles of this study are shuffled in the database, so cell type and time point are left out; the donor was told from shared clones.

This chain joins TRBV7-9 and TRBJ1-5, with D possibly TRBD1 on 5 matching bases. With 0 bases removed from V and 4 bases from J, the gap between germline ends came to 16 bases. From germline, CDR1 is SEHNR and CDR2 FQNEAQ (reference sequence). The CDR3 sequence is 17 residues long. The CDR3 is CASSLALGPALNQPQHF. In nucleotides, the CDR3 is TGTGCCAGCAGCTTAGCGCTGGGGCCAGCCTTGAATCAGCCCCAGCATTTT.

This clonotype was detected only a few times. The chain carries TRBV7-6 and TRBJ1-4; TRBD1 aligns across 7 bases. The CDR3 spans 17 residues. CDR1 is SGHVS and CDR2 is FNYEAQ in the germline V gene. J gave up 8 bases and V 5 bases, and 17 bases lay outside the gene matches. This CDR3 is CASSPAPKTGKNEKLFF. The CDR3 region has the DNA TGTGCCAGCAGCCCCGCCCCGAAGACAGGGAAGAACGAAAAACTGTTTTTT.

This chain links TRBV12-3 or TRBV12-4 with TRBJ2-1, with 9 bases lining up with TRBD2. The CDR3 has 14 amino acids. V gave up 6 bases and J gave up 8 bases; unmatched junction bases: 8. In nucleotides, the CDR3 is TGTGCCAGCAGGACCGGGACTAGCCTGTATGAGCAGTTCTTC. This translates into CASRTGTSLYEQFF.

There are many counts of this clonotype. J is TRBJ1-1 and V is TRBV6-5, with TRBD1 identical over 7 bases. The CDR3 runs 15 residues. Trimming took 0 bases from V and 1 from J; bases not matched to a gene: 2. From germline, CDR1 is MNHEY and CDR2 SVGAGI. Written as DNA, the CDR3 is TGTGCCAGCAGTTACTCCACAGGGGCGAACACTGAAGCTTTCTTT. The encoded protein is CASSYSTGANTEAFF.

The rearrangement joins TRBV20-1 to TRBJ2-1; D call uncertain. V lost 3 bases and J lost 8, with 17 bases in between. Germline CDR1 reads DFQATT; CDR2 reads SNEGSKA (reference sequence). The CDR3 contains 14 residues. CDR3 sequence reads: CSARLYSVADEQFF. CDR3 bases: TGCAGTGCTAGGCTTTACAGTGTGGCGGATGAGCAGTTCTTC.

This clonotype was detected many times. The rearrangement joins TRBV24-1 to TRBJ2-7; D may be TRBD1 (7 bases). The CDR3 is made up of 16 amino acids. The V and J ends lost 5 bases and 0 bases respectively, with 16 bases between them. Germline V gene sequence: CDR1 KGHDR, CDR2 SFDVKD. Here the CDR3 reads CATSGGDSRDSYEQYF. The CDR3 DNA reads as TGTGCCACCAGTGGGGGGGACAGTCGCGACTCCTACGAGCAGTACTTC.

V usage is TRBV20-1 and J usage is TRBJ2-3; 10 bases align to TRBD1. Germline values: CDR1 DFQATT, CDR2 SNEGSKA (reference sequence). The CDR3 contains 14 residues. With 1 base clipped from V and 4 bases from J, the junction kept 2 bases outside the gene matches. The CDR3 bases are TGCAGTGCTAGAGTTGGACAGGGGGCAGATACGCAGTATTTT. This encodes CSARVGQGADTQYF.

With respect to this clonotype: A much more abundant neighbour one base away suggests this may be a read error. This chain connects TRBV6-2 or TRBV6-3 to TRBJ2-1; D gene ambiguous. V was shortened by 1 base and J by 10 bases, with 8 bases between the two germline ends. The CDR3 contains 12 residues. Looked up from germline, CDR1 is MNHEY and CDR2 is SVGEGT. The CDR3 sequence is CASSYYGREQFF. The CDR3 nucleotides are TGTGCCAGCAGTTACTATGGTAGGGAGCAGTTCTTC.

The table lists this clonotype with many counts. The V gene is TRBV9, the J gene TRBJ2-5, with 8 bases matching TRBD1. The CDR3 consists of 15 residues. V shed 3 bases, J shed 5 bases, and the junction held 9 bases outside the gene matches. CDR1 is SGDLS, CDR2 YYNGEE, per germline. This CDR3 reads CASSEEQGGGETQYF. The CDR3 coding sequence is TGTGCCAGCAGCGAGGAACAGGGGGGAGGTGAGACCCAGTACTTC.

This rearrangement joins TRBV7-2 to TRBJ1-2, with D hard to call. CDR1 SGHTA and CDR2 FQGNSA come from the germline V gene. Trimming pared 4 bases from V and 3 bases from J, leaving 9 bases between. CDR3 size: 13 residues. CDR3 in amino acids: CASSSGAYYGYTF. The CDR3, as DNA: TGTGCCAGCAGCTCGGGTGCCTACTATGGCTACACCTTC.

This clonotype was counted a few times. This rearrangement joins TRBV20-1 to TRBJ2-1; 8 positions agree with TRBD2. The length of the CDR3 is 16 residues. Germline trimming cut 2 bases from V and 0 bases from J; bases unmatched to any gene: 6. Germline V gives CDR1 DFQATT, CDR2 SNEGSKA (reference sequence). As DNA, the CDR3 is TGCAGTGCTAGACCCCGGGGGACTAGCTCCTACAATGAGCAGTTCTTC. Amino acids: CSARPRGTSSYNEQFF.

The rearrangement joins TRBV15 to TRBJ1-1, with D possibly matching TRBD1 (6 bases). The length of the CDR3 is 16 residues. V was shortened by 3 bases and J by 0 bases, with 14 bases between the two germline ends. The germline V gene has CDR1 LNHNV and CDR2 YYDKDF (reference sequence). CDR3 in amino acids: CATSSRAQGMNTEAFF. DNA for the CDR3: TGTGCCACCAGCAGCCGAGCACAGGGAATGAACACTGAAGCTTTCTTT.

This clonotype was seen repeatedly, ten times or more. The CDR3 region is CSARDRGSHQPQHF. In nucleotides, the CDR3 is TGCAGTGCTAGAGACCGAGGGTCCCATCAGCCCCAGCATTTT. This sequence joins TRBV20-1 and TRBJ1-5, with no clear D. The CDR3 contains 14 residues. The V gene's germline CDR1 is DFQATT and CDR2 SNEGSKA (reference sequence). The ends were cut back, 0 bases at V and 5 bases at J, with 11 bases in the middle.

The rearrangement uses TRBV20-1 and TRBJ1-1, with D tentatively TRBD1 (5 bases). Germline-derived CDR1 and CDR2 are DFQATT and SNEGSKA (reference sequence). The CDR3 is 15 amino acids. The ends were cut back, 1 base at V and 5 bases at J, with 17 bases in the middle. In nucleotides, the CDR3 is TGCAGTGCTAGAGTCCCGGGGGGAGGTGAGACTGAAGCTTTCTTT. Protein: CSARVPGGGETEAFF.

This clonotype was seen repeatedly, ten times or more. The J gene is TRBJ1-4, the V gene TRBV5-1; D is ambiguous. Trimming stripped 4 bases from V and 10 bases from J, with 26 bases between. Looked up from germline, CDR1 is SGHRS and CDR2 is YFSETQ. CDR3 length: 17 amino acids. The CDR3 is CASSPYDPAQTGSKLFF. The CDR3 DNA follows: TGCGCCAGCAGCCCGTATGATCCTGCCCAGACCGGGTCAAAACTGTTTTTT.

This clonotype was recorded a few times. The chain combines TRBV18 with TRBJ2-7; 7 bases align to TRBD1. Trimming at V came to 3 bases and at J to 5 bases, leaving 7 bases not matched to a gene. Germline CDR1 is KGHSH and CDR2 is LQKENI. The CDR3 is made up of 14 amino acids. The CDR3, as DNA: TGTGCCAGCTCACCTCGGACAGGTCGTAACGAGCAGTACTTC. Its translation: CASSPRTGRNEQYF.

This clonotype was seen only a few times. This chain joins TRBV29-1 and TRBJ2-5, with TRBD1 identical over 7 bases. This CDR3 is built from 14 residues. From germline, CDR1 is SQVTM and CDR2 ANQGSEA. Trimming removed 6 bases from V and 0 bases from J; junction bases left unmatched: 7. The DNA for the CDR3 is TGCAGCGTAGCGACGGACAGGCACCAAGAGACCCAGTACTTC. Protein product: CSVATDRHQETQYF.

V and J are TRBV12-3 or TRBV12-4 and TRBJ1-3; TRBD1 aligns across 8 bases. Trimming at V came to 5 bases and at J to 8 bases, leaving 11 bases not matched to a gene. The CDR3 runs 15 residues. The CDR3 reads CASSLRTGWSDTIYF. The CDR3 nucleotides read TGTGCCAGCAGTCTCCGGACAGGGTGGTCGGACACCATATATTTT.

The rearrangement links TRBV5-1 to TRBJ1-2; no clear D gene. The CDR3 is 14 amino acids. CDR1 and CDR2 from the germline V gene are SGHRS and YFSETQ. The V end lost 2 bases, the J end lost 0 bases, and 8 bases lay between the germline ends. CDR3 nucleotide sequence: TGCGCCAGCAGCTTCCAGACCACTAACTATGGCTACACCTTC. Amino acids: CASSFQTTNYGYTF.

The V gene is TRBV4-2, the J gene TRBJ2-1; TRBD2 agrees at 7 bases. V lost 1 base, J lost 4 bases, and 1 base stayed unmatched. There are 14 residues in the CDR3. CDR1 and CDR2 (germline): LGHNA, YNFKEQ. The CDR3 loop is CASSQGGGYNEQFF. The CDR3 nucleotides read TGTGCCAGCAGCCAAGGCGGGGGATACAATGAGCAGTTCTTC.

This clonotype was found many times. V gene TRBV4-3 combines with J gene TRBJ2-3, with D possibly matching TRBD2 (6 bases). V was pared by 1 base and J by 3 bases, with 14 bases between. The CDR3 length is 16 residues. The germline V gene has CDR1 LGHNA and CDR2 YSLEER. In DNA, the CDR3 is TGCGCCAGCAGCCAAGTATATAGGGAGGCGACAGATACGCAGTATTTT. Its translation is CASSQVYREATDTQYF.

The V gene is TRBV2, the J gene TRBJ2-1, with 11 bases aligning to TRBD1. The germline V gene has CDR1 SNHLY and CDR2 FYNNEI. The CDR3 has 17 amino acids. The V gene end was trimmed by 7 bases and the J gene end by 5 bases; junction bases not matched to a gene: 13. CDR3 DNA sequence: TGTGCCAGCATACCCGAAGAGAGGACAGGGGGCCACAATGAGCAGTTCTTC. Protein sequence: CASIPEERTGGHNEQFF.

This clonotype was seen only a few times. The genes are TRBV20-1 and TRBJ2-5; TRBD2 aligns across 8 bases. The CDR3 has 14 residues. V shed 7 bases, J shed 5 bases, and the junction held 12 bases outside the gene matches. CDR1 is DFQATT and CDR2 is SNEGSKA in the germline V gene (reference sequence). CDR3 amino acids: CSVIVHSGTETQYF. CDR3 nucleotides: TGCAGTGTTATAGTGCATAGCGGGACTGAGACCCAGTACTTC.

This clonotype occurred many times. The CDR3 DNA reads as TGCGCCAGCAGCTTCCACGATGGCACATATGGCTACACCTTC. It encodes CASSFHDGTYGYTF. This chain links TRBV5-1 with TRBJ1-2; unclear D gene. The V end was cut by 2 bases, the J end by 5 bases, with 13 bases between. The CDR3 is 14 residues long. The germline CDR1 and CDR2 sequences are SGHRS and YFSETQ.

V gene TRBV7-3 combines with J gene TRBJ1-1; TRBD1 is a possible D gene (6 bases). Trimming removed 5 bases from V and 4 bases from J, with 14 bases in between. Germline V CDR1 and CDR2: SGHTA, FQGTGA. The CDR3 consists of 14 residues. This chain's CDR3 is CASSPPGHLTEAFF. CDR3 coding DNA: TGTGCCAGCAGCCCACCGGGACACCTCACTGAAGCTTTCTTT.

This clonotype was seen more than once but under ten times. V and J are TRBV30 and TRBJ2-1; 12 bases fit TRBD2. V trimming: 3 bases; J trimming: 7 bases; junction bases outside the gene matches: 7. CDR1 is GTSNPN, CDR2 SVGIG, per germline (reference sequence). This CDR3 is built from 15 residues. The CDR3 protein is CAWRPLAGGTNEQFF. The CDR3 coding sequence is TGTGCCTGGAGGCCACTAGCGGGAGGTACGAATGAGCAGTTCTTC.